The source of this T cell receptor beta chain is a study of cytomegalovirus exposure and HLA in healthy donors. 13 Jbeta primers and 60 Vbeta primers were used for the PCR. Clones were read by immunoSEQ multiplex PCR, and TCRdb kept only the in-frame ones, dropping some. The sample gives around 210,000 clones, roughly 78% of which show up once; about 0.5% is in the top ten. CDR1 is MNHNY, CDR2 SVGAGI, per germline (reference sequence). V trimming: 2 bases; J trimming: 6 bases; junction bases outside the gene matches: 5. The CDR3 spans 14 residues. The sequence derives from a boy aged 10-17 years in good health and CMV-seronegative. This chain joins TRBV6-6 and TRBJ2-3, with TRBD2 identical over 7 bases. Sequenced sample: PBMCs. In DNA form, the CDR3 reads TGTGCCAGCAGTTACCTCACTAGCGCGGATACGCAGTATTTT. Protein sequence: CASSYLTSADTQYF.